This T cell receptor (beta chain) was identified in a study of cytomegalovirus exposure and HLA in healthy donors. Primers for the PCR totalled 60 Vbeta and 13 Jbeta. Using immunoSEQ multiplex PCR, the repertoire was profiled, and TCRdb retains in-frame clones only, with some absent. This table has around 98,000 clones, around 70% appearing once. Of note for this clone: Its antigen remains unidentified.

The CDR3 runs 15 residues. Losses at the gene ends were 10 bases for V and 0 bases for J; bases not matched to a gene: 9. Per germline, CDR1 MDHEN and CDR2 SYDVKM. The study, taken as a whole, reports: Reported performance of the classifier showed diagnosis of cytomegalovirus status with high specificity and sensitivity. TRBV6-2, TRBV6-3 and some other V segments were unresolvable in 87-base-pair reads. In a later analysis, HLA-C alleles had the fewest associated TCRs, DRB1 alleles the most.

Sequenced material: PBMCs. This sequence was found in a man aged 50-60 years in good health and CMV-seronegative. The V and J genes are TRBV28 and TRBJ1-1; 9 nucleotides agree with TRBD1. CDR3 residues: CATLKQGALNTEAFF. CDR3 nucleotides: TGTGCCACGCTCAAACAGGGGGCATTGAACACTGAAGCTTTCTTT.